The 22 T cell receptor beta chains reported below all come from one sample, sequenced in a study of blood T cell repertoires in COVID-19. Repertoires were generated with immunoSEQ multiplex PCR, while TCRdb's copy carries only in-frame clones and drops some. Of over 600,000 clones listed, 85% to 90% are singletons. Sequenced material: peripheral blood. The receptors stem from a woman between 18 and 29 years old with acute or convalescent COVID-19.

The chain recombines TRBV6-5 with TRBJ2-7; 7 nucleotides line up with TRBD1. The V segment lost 8 bases and the J segment 3 bases; nucleotides outside the gene matches: 10. The CDR3 is 14 residues long. CDR1 MNHEY and CDR2 SVGAGI come from the germline V gene. Written as DNA, the CDR3 is TGTGCCAGCTGTTCCCCAGGGACAGACTACGAGCAGTACTTC. Translated, it gives CASCSPGTDYEQYF.

V gene TRBV27 combines with J gene TRBJ1-2; 7 bases map to TRBD1. V shed 1 base and J 5 bases; nucleotides not matched to a gene: 19. Germline V gene lookup returns CDR1 MNHEY and CDR2 SMNVEV (reference sequence). The CDR3 loop spans 19 amino acids. CDR3 nucleotide sequence: TGTGCCAGCAGTTTATTGGCGGACAGGATGTTCCCCGGGGAGTATGGCTACACCTTC. Protein: CASSLLADRMFPGEYGYTF.

The J gene is TRBJ2-5, the V gene TRBV7-8, with TRBD2 matching over 8 bases. This CDR3 region has 15 residues. The V gene's germline CDR1 is SGHVS and CDR2 FQNEAQ. With 3 bases clipped from V and 4 bases from J, the junction kept 7 bases outside the gene matches. Written as DNA, the CDR3 is TGTGCCAGCAGCTTGCGACTAGCGCGAGGAGAGACCCAGTACTTC. Encoded protein: CASSLRLARGETQYF.

This chain joins TRBV7-2 and TRBJ2-1, with TRBD1 matching 11 bases. The V and J ends lost 5 bases and 3 bases, in that order; junction bases with no gene match: 12. The CDR3 loop spans 18 amino acids. Germline loops: CDR1 SGHTA, CDR2 FQGNSA. CDR3 nucleotides: TGTGCCAGCAGCGCGATTTGGCCTGGGACAGGGGGCTACAATGAGCAGTTCTTC. It encodes CASSAIWPGTGGYNEQFF.

This sequence joins TRBV12-3 or TRBV12-4 and TRBJ2-5; D is unclear. V lost 3 bases and J 0 bases, leaving 5 bases between the germline ends. The length of the CDR3 is 13 residues. The DNA of the CDR3 is TGTGCCAGCAGTTTTCTCTACCAAGAGACCCAGTACTTC. The encoded protein is CASSFLYQETQYF.

V usage is TRBV6-4 and J usage is TRBJ2-1; 7 bases align to TRBD1. The CDR3 is made up of 15 amino acids. V gave up 2 bases and J gave up 4 bases; unmatched junction bases: 5. CDR1 is MRHNA and CDR2 is SNTAGT in the germline V gene. CDR3 in amino acids: CASSDQGESYNEQFF. Written as DNA, the CDR3 is TGTGCCAGCAGTGACCAGGGGGAGTCTTACAATGAGCAGTTCTTC.

V usage is TRBV6-5 and J usage is TRBJ1-2, with 7 bases lining up with TRBD1. This CDR3 region has 15 residues. Germline V gives CDR1 MNHEY, CDR2 SVGAGI. V gave up 0 bases and J gave up 3 bases; unmatched junction bases: 4. The CDR3 protein is CASSYSQGSYYGYTF. In DNA, the CDR3 is TGTGCCAGCAGTTACTCACAGGGGTCCTACTATGGCTACACCTTC.

The rearrangement uses TRBV6-2 or TRBV6-3 and TRBJ2-3, with TRBD1 identical over 8 bases. This CDR3 comprises 19 residues. Trimming cost V 2 bases and J 3 bases; bases outside gene matches: 16. Germline CDR1 reads MNHEY; CDR2 reads SVGEGT. The CDR3 nucleotides are TGTGCCAGCAGTTACCGAAGAGGACAGGGATTGCCGACAACAGATACGCAGTATTTT. Translated, it gives CASSYRRGQGLPTTDTQYF.

This chain links TRBV4-1 with TRBJ1-5; D is ambiguous. This CDR3 comprises 17 residues. Germline V gene sequence: CDR1 MGHRA, CDR2 YSYEKL. V was shortened by 1 base and J by 0 bases, with 13 bases between the two germline ends. The CDR3 sequence is CASSQVFQVTSNQPQHF. CDR3 DNA: TGCGCCAGCAGCCAAGTTTTTCAGGTCACTAGCAATCAGCCCCAGCATTTT.

This rearrangement joins TRBV25-1 to TRBJ2-2; 8 bases map to TRBD1. This CDR3 has 14 residues. CDR1 is MGHDK and CDR2 is SYGVNS in the germline V gene. V was pared by 5 bases and J by 3 bases, with 2 bases of the junction left unmatched. The CDR3 sequence: CASSPGGYTGELFF. Here the CDR3 DNA reads TGTGCCAGCAGTCCAGGGGGCTACACCGGGGAGCTGTTTTTT.

In its sample, this clone was seen once. The chain couples TRBV27 to TRBJ1-6, with a tentative D call TRBD1 (5 bases). V lost 0 bases to trimming and J lost 3 bases, with 15 bases between them. The germline gives CDR1 MNHEY, CDR2 SMNVEV (reference sequence). This CDR3 region has 18 residues. CDR3 nucleotides: TGTGCCAGCAGTTTATCGGGGCCCCATCTCCTCTATAATTCACCCCTCCACTTT. It specifies CASSLSGPHLLYNSPLHF.

V usage is TRBV6-1 and J usage is TRBJ2-7; TRBD1 might be the D (5 bases). Germline CDR1 MNHNS, CDR2 SASEGT. This CDR3 is 16 amino acids long. V lost 1 base to trimming and J lost 3 bases, with 16 bases between them. CDR3 protein: CASSEGPPGKGYEQYF. The CDR3 DNA follows: TGTGCCAGCAGTGAAGGCCCCCCAGGGAAGGGCTACGAGCAGTACTTC.

V is TRBV2 and J is TRBJ2-2; D gene ambiguous. The length of the CDR3 is 16 residues. Germline V gene sequence: CDR1 SNHLY, CDR2 FYNNEI. V lost 1 base to trimming and J lost 7 bases, with 16 bases between them. CDR3 loop: CASSEGVYRVGGELFF. CDR3 in DNA: TGTGCCAGCAGTGAAGGAGTCTATCGGGTAGGCGGGGAGCTGTTTTTT.

This sequence joins TRBV2 and TRBJ1-2, with D possibly matching TRBD1 (5 bases). The V gene lost 6 bases and the J gene lost 0 bases, with 8 bases spanning the gap. CDR1 and CDR2 from the germline V gene are SNHLY and FYNNEI. CDR3 size: 13 residues. CDR3 nucleotide sequence: TGTGCCAGCAGCGGGGGGACTAACTATGGCTACACCTTC. It encodes CASSGGTNYGYTF.

The V call is TRBV4-1, the J call TRBJ1-4; D unclear. V shed 4 bases and J shed 0 bases, with 9 bases lying between them. Germline assignment: CDR1 MGHRA and CDR2 YSYEKL. This CDR3 is built from 15 residues. The CDR3, as DNA: TGCGCCAGCAGCCTAAATCGTGCAACTAATGAAAAACTGTTTTTT. Its translation is CASSLNRATNEKLFF.

This chain links TRBV2 with TRBJ2-1; D not certain. Between the trimmed V and J ends, which lost 10 bases and 6 bases, there was a span of 7 bases. CDR3 length equals 10 residues. The germline V gene has CDR1 SNHLY and CDR2 FYNNEI. CDR3 bases: TGTGCCACCCCCCTCAATGAGCAGTTCTTC. The encoded protein is CATPLNEQFF.

CDR3 bases: TGTGCCAGCAGCCCGATAGGACAGGGGGCCGGCACTGAAGCTTTCTTT. Encoded protein: CASSPIGQGAGTEAFF. The rearrangement uses TRBV3-1 (or the pseudogene TRBV3-2) and TRBJ1-1; 11 bases map to TRBD1. V was pared by 4 bases and J by 4 bases, with 8 bases of the junction left unmatched. The CDR3 consists of 16 residues. Germline V gene data show CDR1 as LGHDT and CDR2 as YNNKEL (reference sequence).

V and J are TRBV5-1 and TRBJ1-4; D perhaps matches TRBD1 (5 bases). Germline V gene sequence: CDR1 SGHRS, CDR2 YFSETQ. Trimming removed 0 bases at V and 5 bases at J, with 11 bases between. The CDR3 spans 15 residues. CDR3 residues: CASSLAGRDNEKLFF. The CDR3 DNA reads as TGCGCCAGCAGCTTGGCCGGGCGGGACAATGAAAAACTGTTTTTT.

The chain uses TRBV5-1 and TRBJ1-3; TRBD1 might be the D (6 bases). V shed 3 bases and J shed 7 bases, with 17 bases lying between them. Germline V gene lookup returns CDR1 SGHRS and CDR2 YFSETQ. This CDR3 has 15 residues. The CDR3 region is CASSSQGIGWNTIYF. The CDR3 nucleotides are TGCGCCAGCAGCTCACAGGGAATCGGCTGGAACACCATATATTTT.

V is TRBV9 and J is TRBJ2-2; 11 bases fit TRBD2. Germline V lookup: CDR1 SGDLS, CDR2 YYNGEE. The CDR3 spans 16 residues. Trimming at V came to 4 bases and at J to 7 bases, leaving 9 bases not matched to a gene. CDR3 sequence: CASSPNPTSGDGELFF. CDR3 sequence (DNA): TGTGCCAGCAGCCCCAACCCGACTAGCGGGGACGGGGAGCTGTTTTTT.

V and J are TRBV13 and TRBJ1-2; D possibly corresponds to TRBD1 (5 bases). This CDR3 contains 15 residues. Deletions cut 3 bases from V and 4 bases from J, with 15 bases between. The germline CDR1 and CDR2 sequences are PRHDT and FYEKMQ (reference sequence). Here the CDR3 DNA reads TGTGCCAGCAGCTTCGAAGAGGGGAGGAGCTATGGCTACACCTTC. Translated, it gives CASSFEEGRSYGYTF.

The V gene is TRBV7-2, the J gene TRBJ1-5, with 7 bases identical to TRBD1. With V trimmed by 7 bases and J by 4 bases, 13 bases remained unmatched. Germline V gene lookup returns CDR1 SGHTA and CDR2 FQGNSA. CDR3 length: 16 residues. CDR3 sequence reads: CASTLEPGTANQPQHF. The CDR3, as DNA: TGTGCCAGCACCCTCGAGCCGGGGACAGCTAATCAGCCCCAGCATTTT.